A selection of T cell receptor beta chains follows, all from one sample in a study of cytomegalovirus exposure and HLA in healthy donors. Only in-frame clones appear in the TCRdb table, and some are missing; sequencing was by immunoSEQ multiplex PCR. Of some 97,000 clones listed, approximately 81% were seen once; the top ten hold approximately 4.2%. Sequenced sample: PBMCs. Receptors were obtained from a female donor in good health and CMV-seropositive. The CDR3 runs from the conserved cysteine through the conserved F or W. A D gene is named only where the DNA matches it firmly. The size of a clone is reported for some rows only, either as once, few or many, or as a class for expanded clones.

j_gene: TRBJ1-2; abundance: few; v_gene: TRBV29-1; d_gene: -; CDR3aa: CSVGTVSYGYTF; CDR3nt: TGCAGCGTTGGGACAGTCAGCTATGGCTACACCTTC
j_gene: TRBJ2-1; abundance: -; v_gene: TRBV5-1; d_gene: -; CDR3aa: CASSGGGEQFF; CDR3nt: TGCGCCAGCAGCGGAGGAGGGGAGCAGTTCTTC
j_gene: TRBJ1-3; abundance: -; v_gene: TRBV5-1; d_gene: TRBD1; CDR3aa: CASSNGQGSGNTIYF; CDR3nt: TGCGCCAGCAGTAACGGACAGGGAAGTGGAAACACCATATATTTT
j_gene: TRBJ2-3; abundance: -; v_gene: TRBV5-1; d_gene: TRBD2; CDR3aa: CASSLGREFTDTQYF; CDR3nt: TGCGCCAGCAGCTTGGGGCGGGAGTTCACAGATACGCAGTATTTT
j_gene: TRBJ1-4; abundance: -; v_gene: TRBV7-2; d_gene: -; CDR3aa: CASSLGRLSNEKLFF; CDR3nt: TGTGCCAGCAGCTTAGGTCGGTTAAGTAATGAAAAACTGTTTTTT
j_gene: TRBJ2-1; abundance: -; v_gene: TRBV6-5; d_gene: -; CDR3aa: CASSLRTAYNEQFF; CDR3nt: TGTGCCAGCAGTTTACGGACAGCCTACAATGAGCAGTTCTTC
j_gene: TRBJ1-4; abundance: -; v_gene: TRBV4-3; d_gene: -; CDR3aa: CASSNGIRDEKLFF; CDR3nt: TGCGCCAGCAGTAATGGGATCAGGGATGAAAAACTGTTTTTT
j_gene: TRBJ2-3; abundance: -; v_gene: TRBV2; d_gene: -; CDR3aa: CASSDQSTGTQYF; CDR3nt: TGTGCCAGCAGTGACCAATCGACGGGTACGCAGTATTTT
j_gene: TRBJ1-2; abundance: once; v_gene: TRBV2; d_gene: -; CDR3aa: CASSDPWGGVSGGGYTF; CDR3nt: TGTGCCAGCAGCGACCCCTGGGGTGGGGTATCTGGGGGCGGCTACACCTTC
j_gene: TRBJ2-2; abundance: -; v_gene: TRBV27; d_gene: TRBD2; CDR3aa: CASTQGGSGRVRTGELFF; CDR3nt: TGTGCCAGCACCCAAGGGGGTAGCGGGAGGGTTCGGACCGGGGAGCTGTTTTTT
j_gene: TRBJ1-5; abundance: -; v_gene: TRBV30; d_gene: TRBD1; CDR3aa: CAWSVPTGSNQPQHF; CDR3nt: TGTGCCTGGAGTGTACCGACAGGGAGCAATCAGCCCCAGCATTTT
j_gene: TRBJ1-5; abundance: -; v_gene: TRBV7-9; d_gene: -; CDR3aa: CASSLVSVFEGNQPQHF; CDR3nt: TGTGCCAGCAGCTTAGTTTCGGTCTTCGAGGGAAATCAGCCCCAGCATTTT
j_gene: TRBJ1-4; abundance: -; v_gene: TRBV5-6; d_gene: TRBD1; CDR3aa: CASSLTGAEKLFF; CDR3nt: TGTGCCAGCAGCTTGACAGGGGCAGAGAAACTGTTTTTT
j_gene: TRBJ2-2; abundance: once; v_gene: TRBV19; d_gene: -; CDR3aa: CASSIGALTGELFF; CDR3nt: TGTGCCAGTAGTATCGGTGCCCTCACCGGGGAGCTGTTTTTT
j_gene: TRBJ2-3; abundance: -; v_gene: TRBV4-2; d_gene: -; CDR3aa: CASSHESTDTQYF; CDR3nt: TGTGCCAGCAGCCACGAGAGCACAGATACGCAGTATTTT
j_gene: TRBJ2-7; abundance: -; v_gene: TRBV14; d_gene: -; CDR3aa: CASSQDLLYEQYF; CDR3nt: TGTGCCAGCAGCCAAGATCTCCTCTACGAGCAGTACTTC
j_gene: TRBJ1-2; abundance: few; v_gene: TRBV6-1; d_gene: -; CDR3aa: CARGRDGYYGYTF; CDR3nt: TGTGCCAGGGGGAGGGACGGGTACTATGGCTACACCTTC
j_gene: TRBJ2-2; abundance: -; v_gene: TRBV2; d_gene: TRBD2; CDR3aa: CASSVGGAGRTGELFF; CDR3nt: TGTGCCAGCAGTGTCGGGGGGGCCGGGAGAACCGGGGAGCTGTTTTTT
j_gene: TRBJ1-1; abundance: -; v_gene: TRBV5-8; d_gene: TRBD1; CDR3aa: CASSFRDRDGAFF; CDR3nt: TGTGCCAGCAGCTTCCGGGACAGGGATGGAGCTTTCTTT
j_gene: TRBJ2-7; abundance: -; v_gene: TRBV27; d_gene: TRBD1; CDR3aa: CASSPQPQGAKSYEQYF; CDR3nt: TGTGCCAGCAGTCCTCAACCCCAGGGGGCGAAGTCCTACGAGCAGTACTTC
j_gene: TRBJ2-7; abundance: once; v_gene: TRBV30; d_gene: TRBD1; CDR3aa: CAWVGTGGKEQYF; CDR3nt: TGTGCCTGGGTAGGGACAGGGGGTAAGGAGCAGTACTTC
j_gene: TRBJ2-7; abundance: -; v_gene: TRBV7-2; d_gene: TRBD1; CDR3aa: CASSLSSRTGGHEQYF; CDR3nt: TGTGCCAGCAGCCTATCGTCTCGGACAGGGGGCCACGAGCAGTACTTC
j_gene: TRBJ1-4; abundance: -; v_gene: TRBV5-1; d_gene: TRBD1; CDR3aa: CASSLGGTGPNEKLFF; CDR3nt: TGCGCCAGCAGCTTGGGGGGGACAGGGCCTAATGAAAAACTGTTTTTT
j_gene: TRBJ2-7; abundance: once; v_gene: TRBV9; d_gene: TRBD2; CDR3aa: CASSARERETSYEQYF; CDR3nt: TGTGCCAGCAGCGCCAGGGAGCGGGAAACCTCCTACGAGCAGTACTTC
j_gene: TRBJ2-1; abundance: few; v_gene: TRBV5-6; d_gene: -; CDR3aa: CASRLPGVGSDEQFF; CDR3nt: TGTGCCAGCAGGCTGCCGGGAGTGGGTTCCGATGAGCAGTTCTTC
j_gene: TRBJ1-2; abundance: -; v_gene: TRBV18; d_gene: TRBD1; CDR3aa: CASSPKRDRKSLMYGYTF; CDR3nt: TGTGCCAGCTCACCGAAGCGGGACAGGAAATCCCTTATGTACGGCTACACCTTC
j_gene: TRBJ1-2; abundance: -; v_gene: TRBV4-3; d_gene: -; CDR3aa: CASSRFAGDNYGYTF; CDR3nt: TGCGCCAGCAGCCGTTTCGCGGGGGATAACTATGGCTACACCTTC
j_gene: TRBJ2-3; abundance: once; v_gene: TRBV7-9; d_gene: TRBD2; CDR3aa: CASSLGKVGLVRDTQYF; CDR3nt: TGTGCCAGCAGCTTAGGGAAGGTGGGACTAGTAAGAGATACGCAGTATTTT
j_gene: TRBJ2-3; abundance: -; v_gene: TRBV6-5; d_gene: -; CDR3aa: CASSYSGSSDTQYF; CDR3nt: TGTGCCAGCAGTTACTCGGGTAGCTCAGATACGCAGTATTTT
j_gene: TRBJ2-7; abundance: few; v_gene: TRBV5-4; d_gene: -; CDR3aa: CASSLAGGVGPYF; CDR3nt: TGTGCCAGCAGCTTGGCCGGGGGAGTCGGCCCGTACTTC
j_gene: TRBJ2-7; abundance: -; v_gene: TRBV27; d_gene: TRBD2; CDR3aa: CASRSDSGTAEQYF; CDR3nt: TGTGCCAGCAGGTCGGATAGCGGGACGGCGGAGCAGTACTTC
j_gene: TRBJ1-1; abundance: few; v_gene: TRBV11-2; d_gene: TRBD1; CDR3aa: CASSPGGTEAFF; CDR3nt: TGTGCCAGCAGCCCAGGGGGCACTGAAGCTTTCTTT
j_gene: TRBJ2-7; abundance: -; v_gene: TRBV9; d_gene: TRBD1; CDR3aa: CASSPTGRSYEQYF; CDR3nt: TGTGCCAGCAGCCCGACAGGGCGTTCCTACGAGCAGTACTTC
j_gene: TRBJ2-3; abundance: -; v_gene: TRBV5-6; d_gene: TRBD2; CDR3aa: CASSSVASGRDPQYF; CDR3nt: TGTGCCAGCAGCTCGGTGGCTAGCGGGAGAGATCCGCAGTATTTT
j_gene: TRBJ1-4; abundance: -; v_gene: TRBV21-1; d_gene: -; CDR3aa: CASSKGEASNEKLFF; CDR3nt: TGTGCCAGCAGCAAAGGGGAGGCGAGTAATGAAAAACTGTTTTTT
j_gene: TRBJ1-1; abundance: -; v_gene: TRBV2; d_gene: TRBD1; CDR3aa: CASRRTGNTEAFF; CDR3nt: TGTGCCAGCAGAAGGACAGGGAACACTGAAGCTTTCTTT
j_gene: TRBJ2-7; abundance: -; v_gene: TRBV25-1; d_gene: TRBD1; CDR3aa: CASRRQGDGYEQYF; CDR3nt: TGTGCCAGCAGAAGACAGGGAGATGGCTACGAGCAGTACTTC
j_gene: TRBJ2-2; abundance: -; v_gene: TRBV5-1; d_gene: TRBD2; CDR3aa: CASSLAPRTSGGWNTGELFF; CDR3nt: TGCGCCAGCAGCTTGGCCCCACGGACTAGCGGGGGTTGGAACACCGGGGAGCTGTTTTTT
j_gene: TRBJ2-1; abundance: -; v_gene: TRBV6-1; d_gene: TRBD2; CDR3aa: CAIPLAGLSYNEQFF; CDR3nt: TGTGCCATCCCATTAGCGGGCCTCTCCTACAATGAGCAGTTCTTC
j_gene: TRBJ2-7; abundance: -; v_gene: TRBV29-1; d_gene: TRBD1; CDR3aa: CSARLGQGVSEQYF; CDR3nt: TGCAGCGCCCGACTGGGACAGGGTGTTTCCGAGCAGTACTTC
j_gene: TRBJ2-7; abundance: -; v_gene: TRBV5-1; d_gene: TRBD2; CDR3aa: CASSLQRGSSYEQYF; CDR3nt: TGCGCCAGCAGCTTACAGCGGGGGAGCTCCTACGAGCAGTACTTC
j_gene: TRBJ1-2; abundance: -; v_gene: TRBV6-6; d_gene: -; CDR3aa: CASSSYLQGEVGGYTF; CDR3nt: TGTGCCAGCAGTTCCTACCTACAGGGAGAGGTAGGAGGCTACACCTTC
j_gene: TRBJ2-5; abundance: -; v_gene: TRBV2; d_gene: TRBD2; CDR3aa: CASRISGGAQTQYF; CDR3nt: TGTGCCAGCAGAATTAGCGGGGGGGCGCAGACCCAGTACTTC
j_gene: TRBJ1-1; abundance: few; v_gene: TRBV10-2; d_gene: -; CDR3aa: CASRPTAARSWNTEAFF; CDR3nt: TGCGCCAGCAGACCGACTGCGGCCCGGAGTTGGAACACTGAAGCTTTCTTT
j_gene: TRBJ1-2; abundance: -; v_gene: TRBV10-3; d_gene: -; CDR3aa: CAIRNEGDYTF; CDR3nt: TGTGCCATCCGCAACGAGGGGGACTACACCTTC